This T cell receptor (beta chain) comes out of a study of blood T cell repertoires in COVID-19. Whole-study context: Sites in the United States, Italy and Spain provided acute and convalescent COVID-19 samples.

Patients of the Seattle cohort, enrolled during active infection, were followed longitudinally. This clone has just a few counts. V shed 4 bases and J shed 1 base, with 15 bases lying between them. The germline CDR1 and CDR2 sequences are SGHRS and YFSETQ. The CDR3 is 15 residues long. Original data processing: Researchers report that nucleated cell counts were estimated from reference gene primer amplification. Here immunoSEQ multiplex PCR was the method, and the copy in TCRdb shows in-frame clones only, minus some. The DNA gave D and trimming, while V, J and clone size come from that table. The sample carries some 310,000 clones, nearly 90% recorded once.

V and J are TRBV5-1 and TRBJ2-7; the D gene is possibly TRBD2 (5 bases). The receptor was isolated from a woman aged 40 to 50 with COVID-19, enrolled during active disease. The sequencing sample was made of peripheral blood. CDR3 bases: TGCGCCAGCAGCCCGGAGACGGGAAGGTCCTACGAGCAGTACTTC. It encodes CASSPETGRSYEQYF.